The T cell receptor beta chain described here comes from a study of blood T cell repertoires in COVID-19. On the study more broadly: Donors in the United States, Italy and Spain gave samples during acute or convalescent COVID-19. PBMCs, B-cell-depleted T cells, or T cells provided the cDNA or gDNA that made up the material.

This CDR3 is built from 19 residues. From germline, CDR1 is LGHDT and CDR2 YNNKEL (reference sequence). Trimming removed 1 base from V and 1 base from J; junction bases left unmatched: 11. How the authors handled the data: Amplified reference gene primers provided the basis for estimating nucleated cell counts. Data came from immunoSEQ multiplex PCR; TCRdb stores just in-frame clones and leaves some out. D and trimming were read from the DNA, whereas the V and J calls and clone size are those reported in that table. The sample holds some 49,000 clones, 65% to 90% seen once. This receptor was identified in a human donor in a cohort sampled during active COVID-19. The specimen was peripheral blood. The chain joins TRBV3-1 (or the pseudogene TRBV3-2) to TRBJ2-5, with TRBD1 matching over 11 bases. This chain's CDR3 is CASSQVGESGQGGQETQYF. The CDR3 coding sequence is TGTGCCAGCAGCCAAGTAGGTGAGTCGGGACAGGGGGGCCAAGAGACCCAGTACTTC.